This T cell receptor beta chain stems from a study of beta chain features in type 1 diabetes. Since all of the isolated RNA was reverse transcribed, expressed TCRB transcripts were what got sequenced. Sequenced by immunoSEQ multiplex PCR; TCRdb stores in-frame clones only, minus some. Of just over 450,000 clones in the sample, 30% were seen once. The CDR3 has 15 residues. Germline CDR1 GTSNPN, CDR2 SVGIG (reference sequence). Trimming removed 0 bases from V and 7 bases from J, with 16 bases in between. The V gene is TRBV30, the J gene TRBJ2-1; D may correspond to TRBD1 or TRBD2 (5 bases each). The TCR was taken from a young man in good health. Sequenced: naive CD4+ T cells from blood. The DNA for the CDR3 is TGTGCCTGGAGTGTGAGAGCGAGAGAGGGGAATGAGCAGTTCTTC. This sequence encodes CAWSVRAREGNEQFF.